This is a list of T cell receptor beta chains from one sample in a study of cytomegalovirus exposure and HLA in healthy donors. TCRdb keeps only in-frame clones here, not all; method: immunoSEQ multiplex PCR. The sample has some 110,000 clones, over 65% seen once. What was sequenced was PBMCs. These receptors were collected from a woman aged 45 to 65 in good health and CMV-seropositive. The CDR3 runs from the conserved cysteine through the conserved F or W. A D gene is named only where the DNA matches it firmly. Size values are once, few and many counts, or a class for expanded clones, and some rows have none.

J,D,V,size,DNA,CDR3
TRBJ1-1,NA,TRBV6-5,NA,TGTGCCAGCAGCACAGGGAACACTGAAGCTTTCTTT,CASSTGNTEAFF
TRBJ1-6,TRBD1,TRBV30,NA,TGTGCCTGGGGTACAGGGGCTGGTAATTCACCCCTCCACTTT,CAWGTGAGNSPLHF
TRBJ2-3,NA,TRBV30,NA,TGTACCTGTGACCCCAGGAAGGATACGCAGTATTTT,CTCDPRKDTQYF
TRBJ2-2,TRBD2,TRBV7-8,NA,TGTGCCAGCAGCTTCTCTAGCGGCCTGAACACCGGGGAGCTGTTTTTT,CASSFSSGLNTGELFF
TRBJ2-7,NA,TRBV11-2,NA,TGTGCCAGCAGCCCCATCTCCTTCTCAGGGGAGCAGTACTTC,CASSPISFSGEQYF
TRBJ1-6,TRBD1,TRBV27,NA,TGTGCCAGCAGACAGACAGGGGGCTTTAATTCACCCCTCCACTTT,CASRQTGGFNSPLHF
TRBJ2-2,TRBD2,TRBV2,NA,TGTGCCAGCAGTGAAGGCGGGAGCGGCACCGGGGAGCTGTTTTTT,CASSEGGSGTGELFF
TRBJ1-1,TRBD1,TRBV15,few,TGTGCCACCAGCAGAGAAATAAGCACAGGGGCGCTTAACACTGAAGCTTTCTTT,CATSREISTGALNTEAFF
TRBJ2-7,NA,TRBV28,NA,TGTGCCAGCAGTCGCCCAAGTACAGGGTTTTACGAGCAGTACTTC,CASSRPSTGFYEQYF
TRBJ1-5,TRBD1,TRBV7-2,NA,TGTGCCAGCAGCTTAGGACAGGGGGCGCGTCCAAACCAGCCCCAGCATTTT,CASSLGQGARPNQPQHF
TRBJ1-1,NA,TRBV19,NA,TGTGCCAGTAGTATAGAGGCCATGAACACTGAAGCTTTCTTT,CASSIEAMNTEAFF
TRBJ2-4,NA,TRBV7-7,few,TGTGCCAGCAGCGTAGACAGCAAAAACATTCAGTACTTC,CASSVDSKNIQYF
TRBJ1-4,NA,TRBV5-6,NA,TGTGCCAGCAGCCGGGGGGGATCAACTAATGAAAAACTGTTTTTT,CASSRGGSTNEKLFF
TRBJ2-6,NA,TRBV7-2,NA,TGTGCCAGCAGCTTAGGGCAATTCGGGAACGTCCTGACTTTC,CASSLGQFGNVLTF
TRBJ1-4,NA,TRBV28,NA,TGTGCCAGCACCCCTTCTGCGGATGAAAAACTGTTTTTT,CASTPSADEKLFF
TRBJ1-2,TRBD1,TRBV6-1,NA,TGTGCCAGCAGTGAGTACAGGGGGCCTAACTATGGCTACACCTTC,CASSEYRGPNYGYTF
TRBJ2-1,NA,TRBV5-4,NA,TGTGCCAGCAGCTTGGGAGGGGGTAGGAACAATGAGCAGTTCTTC,CASSLGGGRNNEQFF
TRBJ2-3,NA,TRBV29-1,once,TGCAGCGTTGAACGACTCGGCGGCACAGATACGCAGTATTTT,CSVERLGGTDTQYF
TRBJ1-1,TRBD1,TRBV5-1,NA,TGCGCCAGCAGCTTAACCGGGACAGGGACGATAGGCACTGAAGCTTTCTTT,CASSLTGTGTIGTEAFF
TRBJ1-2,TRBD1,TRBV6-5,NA,TGTGCCAGCAGCCGAACCACAGGGGATCAGGGCTACACCTTC,CASSRTTGDQGYTF
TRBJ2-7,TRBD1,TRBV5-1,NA,TGCGCCAGCAGCTTGGTGGGGGACAGCTACGAGCAGTACTTC,CASSLVGDSYEQYF
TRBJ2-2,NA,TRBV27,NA,TGTGCCAGCAGTTTCCGGGAGTCTACCGGGGAGCTGTTTTTT,CASSFRESTGELFF
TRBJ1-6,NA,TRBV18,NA,TGTGCCAGCTCACCACTGGGAGGGGCCGATTACTCCTATAATTCACCCCTCCACTTT,CASSPLGGADYSYNSPLHF
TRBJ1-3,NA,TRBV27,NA,TGTGCCAGCAGTTCCCTTCAACGACTGACCACGCTTGGAAACACCATATATTTT,CASSSLQRLTTLGNTIYF
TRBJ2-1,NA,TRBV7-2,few,TGTGCCAGCAGTGAAGCGGTAGGGGGAGAGCAGTTCTTC,CASSEAVGGEQFF
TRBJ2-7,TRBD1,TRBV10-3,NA,TGTGCCATCAGTGACCCGTCCCGGGACAGTTACGAGCAGTACTTC,CAISDPSRDSYEQYF
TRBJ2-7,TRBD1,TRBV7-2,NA,TGTGCCAGCAGTTCCGGGACAGGACCCTACGAGCAGTACTTC,CASSSGTGPYEQYF
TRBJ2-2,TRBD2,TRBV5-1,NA,TGCGCCAGCAGCTTTGGCGCTAGCGGGAACCCGCTCACCGGGGAGCTGTTTTTT,CASSFGASGNPLTGELFF
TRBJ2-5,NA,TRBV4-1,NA,TGCGCCAGCAGCCTCCGGGGGCAAGAGACCCAGTACTTC,CASSLRGQETQYF
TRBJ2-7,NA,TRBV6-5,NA,TGTGCCAGCAGTTGGACAGCAAGCGCATACGAGCAGTACTTC,CASSWTASAYEQYF
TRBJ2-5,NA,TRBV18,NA,TGTGCCAGCTCACCAAGAGGGTTGGGGGAGACCCAGTACTTC,CASSPRGLGETQYF
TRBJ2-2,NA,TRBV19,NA,TGTGCCAGTAGTTGGGGGGGCAGGACGAACACCGGGGAGCTGTTTTTT,CASSWGGRTNTGELFF
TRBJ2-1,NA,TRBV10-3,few,TGTGCCATCAGTGAGTGGGAGGCAGCCTACAATGAGCAGTTCTTC,CAISEWEAAYNEQFF
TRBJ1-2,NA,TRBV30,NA,TGTGCCTGGGGACTCCTTAACTATGGCTACACCTTC,CAWGLLNYGYTF
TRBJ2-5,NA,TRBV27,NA,TGTGCCAGCAGTGAGCAGGGTTGGGGAGAGACCCAGTACTTC,CASSEQGWGETQYF
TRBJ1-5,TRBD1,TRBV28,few,TGTGCCAGCAGTTCGGCCGCGGACAGGGGGCGGATAGGCAATCAGCCCCAGCATTTT,CASSSAADRGRIGNQPQHF
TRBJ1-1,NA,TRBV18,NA,TGTGCCAGCTCACAGGACAATGGCCCCGCTGAAGCTTTCTTT,CASSQDNGPAEAFF
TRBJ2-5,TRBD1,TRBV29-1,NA,TGCAGCGTTGAGCCGACAGGGAGCGAGGATTTTGACCAGTACTTC,CSVEPTGSEDFDQYF
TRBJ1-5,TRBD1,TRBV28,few,TGTGCCAGCAGTCCGACGACAGGGGGGGAGGGTCAGCCCCAGCATTTT,CASSPTTGGEGQPQHF
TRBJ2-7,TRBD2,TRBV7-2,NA,TGTGCCAGCAGCCCAACCGGGACTAGGGACTACGAGCAGTACTTC,CASSPTGTRDYEQYF
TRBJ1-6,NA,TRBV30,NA,TGTGCCTGGGGGGGACTAAGTTCACCCCTCCACTTT,CAWGGLSSPLHF
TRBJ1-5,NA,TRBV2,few,TGTGCCATGGCGACAGAGAGCAATCAGCCCCAGCATTTT,CAMATESNQPQHF
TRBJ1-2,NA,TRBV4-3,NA,TGCGCCAGCAGCCAAGTAGCGACAAACCAAGGCTACACCTTC,CASSQVATNQGYTF
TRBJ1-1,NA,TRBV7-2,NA,TGTGCCAGCAGCTTATTGGGGGGACTGGACACTGAAGCTTTCTTT,CASSLLGGLDTEAFF